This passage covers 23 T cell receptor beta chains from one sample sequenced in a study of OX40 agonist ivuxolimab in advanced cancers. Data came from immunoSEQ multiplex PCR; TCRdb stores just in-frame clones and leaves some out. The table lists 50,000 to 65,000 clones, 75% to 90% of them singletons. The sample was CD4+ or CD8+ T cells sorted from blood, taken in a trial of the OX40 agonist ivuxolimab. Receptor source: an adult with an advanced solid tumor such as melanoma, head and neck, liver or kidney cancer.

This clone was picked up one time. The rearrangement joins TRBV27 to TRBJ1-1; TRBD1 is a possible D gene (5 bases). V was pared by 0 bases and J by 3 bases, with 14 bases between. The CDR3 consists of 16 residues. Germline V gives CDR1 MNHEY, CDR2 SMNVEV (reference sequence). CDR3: CASSLSGVSSYTEAFF. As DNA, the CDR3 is TGTGCCAGCAGTTTATCGGGGGTTTCTTCGTACACTGAAGCTTTCTTT.

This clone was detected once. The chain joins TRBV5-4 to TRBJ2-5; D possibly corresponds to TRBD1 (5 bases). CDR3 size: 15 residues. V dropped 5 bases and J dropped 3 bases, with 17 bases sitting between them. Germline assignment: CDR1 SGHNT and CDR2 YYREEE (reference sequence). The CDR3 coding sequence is TGTGCCAGCAGATTTTGGACACGGAACGAAGAGACCCAGTACTTC. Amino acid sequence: CASRFWTRNEETQYF.

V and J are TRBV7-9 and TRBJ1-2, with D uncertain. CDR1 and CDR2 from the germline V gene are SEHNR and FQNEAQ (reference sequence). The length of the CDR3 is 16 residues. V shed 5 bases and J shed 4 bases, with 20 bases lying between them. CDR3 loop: CASSHPKGREGYGYTF. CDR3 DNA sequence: TGTGCCAGCAGCCACCCTAAAGGGCGGGAGGGCTATGGCTACACCTTC.

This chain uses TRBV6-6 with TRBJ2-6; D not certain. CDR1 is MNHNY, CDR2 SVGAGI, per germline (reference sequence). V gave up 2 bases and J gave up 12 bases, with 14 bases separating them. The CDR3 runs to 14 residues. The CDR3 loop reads CASSYVGPSAVLTF. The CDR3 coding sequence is TGTGCCAGCAGTTACGTGGGCCCCTCCGCCGTCCTGACTTTC.

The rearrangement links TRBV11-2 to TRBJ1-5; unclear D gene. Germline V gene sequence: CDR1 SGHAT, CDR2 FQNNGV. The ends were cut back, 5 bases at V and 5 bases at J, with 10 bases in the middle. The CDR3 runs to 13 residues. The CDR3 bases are TGTGCCAGCAGCGGAACGGCTCATCAGCCCCAGCATTTT. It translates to CASSGTAHQPQHF. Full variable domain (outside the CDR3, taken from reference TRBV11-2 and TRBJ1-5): EAGVAQSPRYKIIEKRQSVAFWCNPISGHATLYWYQQILGQGPKLLIQFQNNGVVDDSQLPKDRFSAERLKGVDSTLKIQPAKLEDSAVYLCASSGTAHQPQHFGDGTRLSIL.

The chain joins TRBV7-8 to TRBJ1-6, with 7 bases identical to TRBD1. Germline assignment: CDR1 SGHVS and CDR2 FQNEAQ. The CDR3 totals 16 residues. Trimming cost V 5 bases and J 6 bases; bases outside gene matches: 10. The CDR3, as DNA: TGTGCCAGCAGCCTGCTGATGGGACAGATTAATTCACCCCTCCACTTT. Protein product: CASSLLMGQINSPLHF. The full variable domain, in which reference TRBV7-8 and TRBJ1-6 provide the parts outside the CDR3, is GAGVSQSPRYKVAKRGQDVALRCDPISGHVSLFWYQQALGQGPEFLTYFQNEAQLDKSGLPSDRFFAERPEGSVSTLKIQRTQQEDSAVYLCASSLLMGQINSPLHFGNGTRLTVT.

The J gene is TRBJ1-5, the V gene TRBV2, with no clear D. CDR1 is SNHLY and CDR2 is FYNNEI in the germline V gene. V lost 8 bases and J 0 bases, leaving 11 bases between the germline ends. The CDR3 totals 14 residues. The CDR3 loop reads CASREGFSNQPQHF. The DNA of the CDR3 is TGTGCCAGCCGGGAAGGGTTTAGCAATCAGCCCCAGCATTTT. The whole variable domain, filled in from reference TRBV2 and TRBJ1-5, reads EPEVTQTPSHQVTQMGQEVILRCVPISNHLYFYWYRQILGQKVEFLVSFYNNEISEKSEIFDDQFSVERPDGSNFTLKIRSTKLEDSAMYFCASREGFSNQPQHFGDGTRLSIL.

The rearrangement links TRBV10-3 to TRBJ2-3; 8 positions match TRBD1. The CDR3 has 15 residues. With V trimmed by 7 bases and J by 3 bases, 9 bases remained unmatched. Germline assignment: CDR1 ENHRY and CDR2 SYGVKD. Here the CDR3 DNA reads TGTGCCATCATGTCGACAGGGGTTGGGACAGATACGCAGTATTTT. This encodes CAIMSTGVGTDTQYF.

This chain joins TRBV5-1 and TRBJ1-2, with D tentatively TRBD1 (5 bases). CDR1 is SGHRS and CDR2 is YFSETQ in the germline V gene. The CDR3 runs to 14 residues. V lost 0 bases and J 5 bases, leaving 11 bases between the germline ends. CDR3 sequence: CASSLEQAFYGYTF. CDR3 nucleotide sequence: TGCGCCAGCAGCTTGGAACAGGCTTTTTATGGCTACACCTTC.

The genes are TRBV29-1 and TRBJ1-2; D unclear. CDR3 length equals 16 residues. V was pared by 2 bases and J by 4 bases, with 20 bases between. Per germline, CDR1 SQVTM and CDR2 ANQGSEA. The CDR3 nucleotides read TGCAGCGTTGAATCAGCAAGGCAGACTAACTTCTATGGCTACACCTTC. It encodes CSVESARQTNFYGYTF.

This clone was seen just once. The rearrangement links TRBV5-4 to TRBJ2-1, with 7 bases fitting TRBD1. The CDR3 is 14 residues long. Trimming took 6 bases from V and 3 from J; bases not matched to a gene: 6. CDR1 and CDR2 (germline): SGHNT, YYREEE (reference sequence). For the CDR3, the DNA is TGTGCCAGCACCAGGGGGACGGACTACAATGAGCAGTTCTTC. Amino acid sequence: CASTRGTDYNEQFF.

The CDR3 loop reads CSVEGTGSTYEQYF. In nucleotides, the CDR3 is TGCAGCGTTGAAGGGACAGGGAGCACCTACGAGCAGTACTTC. V gene TRBV29-1 combines with J gene TRBJ2-7; the match to TRBD1 covers 8 bases. The CDR3 has 14 amino acids. The V gene end was trimmed by 1 base and the J gene end by 2 bases; junction bases not matched to a gene: 4. Per germline, CDR1 SQVTM and CDR2 ANQGSEA.

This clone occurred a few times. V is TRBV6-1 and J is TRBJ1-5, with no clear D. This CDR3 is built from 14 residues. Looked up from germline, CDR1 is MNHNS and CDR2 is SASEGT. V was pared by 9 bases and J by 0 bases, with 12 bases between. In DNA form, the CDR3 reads TGTGCCAGTGATTGGACGGATAGCAATCAGCCCCAGCATTTT. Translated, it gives CASDWTDSNQPQHF.

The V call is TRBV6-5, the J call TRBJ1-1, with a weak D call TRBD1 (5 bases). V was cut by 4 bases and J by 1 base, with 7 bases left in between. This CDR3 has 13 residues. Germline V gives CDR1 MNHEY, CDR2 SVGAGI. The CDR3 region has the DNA TGTGCCAGCAGTTTACAGGAGAACACTGAAGCTTTCTTT. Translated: CASSLQENTEAFF.

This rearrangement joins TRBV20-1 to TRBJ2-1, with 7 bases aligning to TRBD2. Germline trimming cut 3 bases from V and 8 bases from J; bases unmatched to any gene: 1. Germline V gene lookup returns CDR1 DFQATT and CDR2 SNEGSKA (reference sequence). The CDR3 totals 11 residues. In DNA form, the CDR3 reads TGCAGTGCTAGTCGGGAGGATGAGCAGTTCTTC. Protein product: CSASREDEQFF.

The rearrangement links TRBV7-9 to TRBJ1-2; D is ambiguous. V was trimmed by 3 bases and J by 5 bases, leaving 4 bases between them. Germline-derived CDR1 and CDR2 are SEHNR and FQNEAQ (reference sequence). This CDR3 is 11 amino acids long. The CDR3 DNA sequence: TGTGCCAGCAGCTTGGAGTATGGCTACACCTTC. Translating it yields CASSLEYGYTF.

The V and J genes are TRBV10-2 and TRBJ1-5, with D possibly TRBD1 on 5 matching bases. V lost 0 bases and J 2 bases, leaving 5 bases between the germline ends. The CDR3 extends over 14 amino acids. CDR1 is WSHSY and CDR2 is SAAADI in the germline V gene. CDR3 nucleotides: TGCGCCAGCAGTGAGTCAGGGGGCAATCAGCCCCAGCATTTT. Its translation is CASSESGGNQPQHF.

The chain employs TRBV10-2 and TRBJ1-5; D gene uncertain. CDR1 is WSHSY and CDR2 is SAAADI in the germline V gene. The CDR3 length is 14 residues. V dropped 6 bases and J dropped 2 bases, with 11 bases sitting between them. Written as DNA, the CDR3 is TGCGCCAGCAGACAGAGGACGGGCAATCAGCCCCAGCATTTT. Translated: CASRQRTGNQPQHF.

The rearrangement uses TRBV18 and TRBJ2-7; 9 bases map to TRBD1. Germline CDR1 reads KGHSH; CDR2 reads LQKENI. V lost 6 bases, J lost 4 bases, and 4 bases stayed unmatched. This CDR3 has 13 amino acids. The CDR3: CASSRTGVYEQYF. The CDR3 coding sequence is TGTGCCAGCTCCCGGACAGGGGTGTACGAGCAGTACTTC.

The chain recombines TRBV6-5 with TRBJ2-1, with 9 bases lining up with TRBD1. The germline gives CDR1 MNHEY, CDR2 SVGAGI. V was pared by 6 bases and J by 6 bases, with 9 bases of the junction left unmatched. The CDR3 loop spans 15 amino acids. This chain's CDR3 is CASSPDRGVGNEQFF. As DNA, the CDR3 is TGTGCCAGCAGCCCAGACAGGGGGGTTGGCAATGAGCAGTTCTTC.

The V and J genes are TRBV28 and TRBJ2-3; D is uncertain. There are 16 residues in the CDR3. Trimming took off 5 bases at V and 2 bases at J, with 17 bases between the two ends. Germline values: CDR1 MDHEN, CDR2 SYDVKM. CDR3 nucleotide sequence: TGTGCCAGCAGTGCTCGGGCTGGACCACCCACAGATACGCAGTATTTT. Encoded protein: CASSARAGPPTDTQYF.

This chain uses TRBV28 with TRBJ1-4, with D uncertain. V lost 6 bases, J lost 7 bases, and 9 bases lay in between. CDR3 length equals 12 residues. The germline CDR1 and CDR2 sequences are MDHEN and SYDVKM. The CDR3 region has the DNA TGTGCCAGCAGGACCTCTCTTGAAAAACTGTTTTTT. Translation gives CASRTSLEKLFF.

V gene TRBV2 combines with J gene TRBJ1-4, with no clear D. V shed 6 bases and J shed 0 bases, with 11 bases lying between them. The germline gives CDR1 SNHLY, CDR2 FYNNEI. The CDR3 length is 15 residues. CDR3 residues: CASRRAEATNEKLFF. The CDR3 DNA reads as TGTGCCAGCAGGAGGGCGGAGGCAACTAATGAAAAACTGTTTTTT.